Listed below are T cell receptor beta chains from one sample, sequenced in a study of control samples from healthy donors and cancer patients. Produced via immunoSEQ multiplex PCR; TCRdb's table is partial and in-frame only. The profile shows about 180,000 clones, nearly 90% of them singletons. The material sequenced was blood. The receptors come from a woman in her fifties or sixties in good health. CDR3s include the opening cysteine and the closing phenylalanine or tryptophan. The D gene is left open where the match is weak. Expanded clones get a size class; other rows say once, few or many, or leave the size out.

clone_size: .; cdr3_length: 13; j_call: TRBJ1-1; d_call: .; v_call: TRBV11-2; cdr3_aa: CASSPYMNTEAFF; cdr3_nt: TGTGCCAGCAGCCCTTACATGAACACTGAAGCTTTCTTT
clone_size: .; cdr3_length: 12; j_call: TRBJ2-2; d_call: .; v_call: TRBV27; cdr3_aa: CASSLRIGELFF; cdr3_nt: TGTGCCAGCAGTTTGAGGATCGGGGAGCTGTTTTTT
clone_size: .; cdr3_length: 16; j_call: TRBJ1-6; d_call: TRBD1; v_call: TRBV6-6; cdr3_aa: CASSRTSGTGASPLHF; cdr3_nt: TGTGCCAGCAGCCGGACCTCCGGGACAGGTGCTTCACCCCTCCACTTT
clone_size: .; cdr3_length: 17; j_call: TRBJ2-5; d_call: .; v_call: TRBV4-1; cdr3_aa: CASSQGATGASRETQYF; cdr3_nt: TGCGCCAGCAGCCAAGGGGCGACTGGGGCATCACGAGAGACCCAGTACTTC
clone_size: few; cdr3_length: 15; j_call: TRBJ2-7; d_call: .; v_call: TRBV6-1; cdr3_aa: CASSEATGAIAEQYF; cdr3_nt: TGTGCCAGCAGTGAAGCTACGGGGGCTATTGCCGAGCAGTACTTC
clone_size: .; cdr3_length: 15; j_call: TRBJ1-1; d_call: .; v_call: TRBV28; cdr3_aa: CASSLYQGRNTEAFF; cdr3_nt: TGTGCCAGCAGTTTATATCAGGGAAGGAACACTGAAGCTTTCTTT
clone_size: once; cdr3_length: 13; j_call: TRBJ1-2; d_call: .; v_call: TRBV6-6; cdr3_aa: CASSRARVEGYTF; cdr3_nt: TGTGCCAGCAGCCGAGCCCGGGTGGAGGGCTACACCTTC
clone_size: .; cdr3_length: 16; j_call: TRBJ2-1; d_call: TRBD2; v_call: TRBV13; cdr3_aa: CASSSSGGTEYNEQFF; cdr3_nt: TGTGCCAGCAGCTCTAGCGGGGGGACAGAGTACAATGAGCAGTTCTTC
clone_size: .; cdr3_length: 16; j_call: TRBJ2-1; d_call: .; v_call: TRBV6-5; cdr3_aa: CASSYSGSSSYNEQFF; cdr3_nt: TGTGCCAGCAGTTACTCCGGATCCAGCTCCTACAATGAGCAGTTCTTC
clone_size: .; cdr3_length: 14; j_call: TRBJ1-1; d_call: .; v_call: TRBV6-4; cdr3_aa: CASSADGWNTEAFF; cdr3_nt: TGTGCCAGCAGTGCGGACGGATGGAACACTGAAGCTTTCTTT
clone_size: .; cdr3_length: 15; j_call: TRBJ2-2; d_call: TRBD2; v_call: TRBV4-3; cdr3_aa: CASSQGGLAVGELFF; cdr3_nt: TGCGCCAGCAGCCAAGGGGGACTAGCGGTCGGGGAGCTGTTTTTT
clone_size: .; cdr3_length: 16; j_call: TRBJ1-4; d_call: TRBD1; v_call: TRBV7-8; cdr3_aa: CASSSQGAATNEKLFF; cdr3_nt: TGTGCCAGCAGCTCACAGGGGGCGGCAACTAATGAAAAACTGTTTTTT
clone_size: .; cdr3_length: 14; j_call: TRBJ2-3; d_call: .; v_call: TRBV4-1; cdr3_aa: CASSQGPNTDTQYF; cdr3_nt: TGCGCCAGCAGCCAAGGCCCAAATACAGATACGCAGTATTTT
clone_size: .; cdr3_length: 13; j_call: TRBJ1-3; d_call: .; v_call: TRBV15; cdr3_aa: CATSRAGPRAIYF; cdr3_nt: TGTGCCACCAGCAGAGCGGGACCCAGGGCCATATATTTT
clone_size: .; cdr3_length: 14; j_call: TRBJ2-7; d_call: TRBD1; v_call: TRBV15; cdr3_aa: CATSKDRDRRQQYF; cdr3_nt: TGTGCCACCAGCAAAGACCGGGACAGGCGCCAGCAGTACTTC
clone_size: .; cdr3_length: 17; j_call: TRBJ2-1; d_call: TRBD2; v_call: TRBV4-1; cdr3_aa: CASSQDPPGLARNEQFF; cdr3_nt: TGCGCCAGCAGCCAAGATCCCCCGGGACTAGCAAGGAATGAGCAGTTCTTC
clone_size: .; cdr3_length: 16; j_call: TRBJ2-7; d_call: .; v_call: TRBV28; cdr3_aa: CASSPGSGSVVYEQYF; cdr3_nt: TGTGCCAGCAGTCCCGGATCGGGCAGCGTGGTGTACGAGCAGTACTTC
clone_size: .; cdr3_length: 14; j_call: TRBJ2-2; d_call: .; v_call: TRBV28; cdr3_aa: CASSGYLRSGELFF; cdr3_nt: TGTGCCAGCAGCGGGTACCTAAGATCCGGGGAGCTGTTTTTT
clone_size: .; cdr3_length: 13; j_call: TRBJ2-7; d_call: .; v_call: TRBV3-1/TRBV3-2; cdr3_aa: CASSQLASYEQYF; cdr3_nt: TGTGCCAGCAGCCAACTTGCTAGCTACGAGCAGTACTTC
clone_size: few; cdr3_length: 13; j_call: TRBJ1-2; d_call: .; v_call: TRBV19; cdr3_aa: CASSTRANYGYTF; cdr3_nt: TGTGCCAGTAGTACCAGGGCTAACTATGGCTACACCTTC
clone_size: .; cdr3_length: 16; j_call: TRBJ1-5; d_call: .; v_call: TRBV28; cdr3_aa: CASSPRVGVGNQPQHF; cdr3_nt: TGTGCCAGCAGCCCTCGAGTGGGAGTCGGCAATCAGCCCCAGCATTTT
clone_size: .; cdr3_length: 15; j_call: TRBJ1-4; d_call: .; v_call: TRBV4-1; cdr3_aa: CASSQDFTSNEKLFF; cdr3_nt: TGCGCCAGCAGCCAAGATTTCACTTCTAATGAAAAACTGTTTTTT
clone_size: .; cdr3_length: 13; j_call: TRBJ2-3; d_call: .; v_call: TRBV9; cdr3_aa: CASSVPGKDTQYF; cdr3_nt: TGTGCCAGCAGCGTTCCAGGTAAAGATACGCAGTATTTT
clone_size: .; cdr3_length: 13; j_call: TRBJ1-3; d_call: TRBD1; v_call: TRBV3-1/TRBV3-2; cdr3_aa: CASMDRAGNTIYF; cdr3_nt: TGTGCCAGCATGGACAGGGCTGGAAACACCATATATTTT
clone_size: .; cdr3_length: 12; j_call: TRBJ2-7; d_call: TRBD1; v_call: TRBV28; cdr3_aa: CASSLYRGLWYF; cdr3_nt: TGTGCCAGCAGTTTATACAGGGGGCTTTGGTACTTC
clone_size: .; cdr3_length: 15; j_call: TRBJ2-2; d_call: .; v_call: TRBV4-2; cdr3_aa: CASSRSSANTGELFF; cdr3_nt: TGTGCCAGCAGCCGGAGTTCCGCGAACACCGGGGAGCTGTTTTTT
clone_size: .; cdr3_length: 16; j_call: TRBJ1-2; d_call: .; v_call: TRBV4-1; cdr3_aa: CASSQGEQLFLYGYTF; cdr3_nt: TGCGCCAGCAGCCAGGGGGAACAGCTATTCCTATATGGCTACACCTTC
clone_size: .; cdr3_length: 14; j_call: TRBJ1-4; d_call: .; v_call: TRBV5-1; cdr3_aa: CASTRDGVGEKLFF; cdr3_nt: TGCGCCAGCACGCGGGACGGCGTTGGCGAAAAACTGTTTTTT
clone_size: .; cdr3_length: 15; j_call: TRBJ2-3; d_call: .; v_call: TRBV9; cdr3_aa: CASSVTPGSTDTQYF; cdr3_nt: TGTGCCAGCAGCGTAACCCCGGGCAGCACAGATACGCAGTATTTT
clone_size: .; cdr3_length: 14; j_call: TRBJ2-2; d_call: .; v_call: TRBV24-1; cdr3_aa: CATTRDLDTGELFF; cdr3_nt: TGTGCCACCACTCGGGATTTGGACACCGGGGAGCTGTTTTTT
clone_size: .; cdr3_length: 16; j_call: TRBJ1-3; d_call: .; v_call: TRBV9; cdr3_aa: CASSVRPGPSKDTIYF; cdr3_nt: TGTGCCAGCAGCGTTCGACCGGGCCCTAGTAAGGACACCATATATTTT
clone_size: .; cdr3_length: 14; j_call: TRBJ2-7; d_call: TRBD2; v_call: TRBV9; cdr3_aa: CASSVGGSTYEQYF; cdr3_nt: TGTGCCAGCAGCGTAGGCGGGAGCACCTACGAGCAGTACTTC